The rows below give T cell receptor beta chains drawn from one sample of a study of technical replicates of blood from a few donors. TCRdb's copy holds only in-frame clones and misses some; the assay was immunoSEQ multiplex PCR. The table records more than 90,000 clones, 90% to 96% of them present only once. Sequenced material: T cells isolated from PBMCs. Every receptor here comes from a human donor in good health. CDR3s include the opening cysteine and the closing phenylalanine or tryptophan. Fields, in order: J gene, clone size, V gene, D gene, CDR3 protein, CDR3 DNA. The D gene is left open where the match is weak. Expanded clones get a size class; other rows say once, few or many, or leave the size out.

j_call: TRBJ2-7; clone_size: .; v_call: TRBV2; d_call: .; cdr3_aa: CASRDDRPYEQYF; cdr3_nt: TGTGCCAGCAGAGACGACAGGCCCTACGAGCAGTACTTC
j_call: TRBJ2-1; clone_size: .; v_call: TRBV4-1; d_call: TRBD2; cdr3_aa: CASSQGTSGALYLYNEQFF; cdr3_nt: TGCGCCAGCAGCCAAGGGACTAGCGGAGCTTTATACCTTTACAATGAGCAGTTCTTC
j_call: TRBJ2-1; clone_size: .; v_call: TRBV7-9; d_call: .; cdr3_aa: CASSGLRSYNEQFF; cdr3_nt: TGTGCCAGCAGCGGGCTCCGGTCCTACAATGAGCAGTTCTTC
j_call: TRBJ2-1; clone_size: .; v_call: TRBV11-3; d_call: .; cdr3_aa: CASSASLAFSYNEQFF; cdr3_nt: TGTGCCAGCAGCGCTAGCCTAGCGTTCTCCTACAATGAGCAGTTCTTC
j_call: TRBJ2-2; clone_size: .; v_call: TRBV5-4; d_call: .; cdr3_aa: CASSLVSTGELFF; cdr3_nt: TGTGCCAGCAGCTTGGTTAGCACCGGGGAGCTGTTTTTT
j_call: TRBJ2-3; clone_size: .; v_call: TRBV6-1; d_call: .; cdr3_aa: CAGRSGRMLDTQYF; cdr3_nt: TGTGCCGGAAGGTCGGGGAGGATGCTAGATACGCAGTATTTT
j_call: TRBJ1-1; clone_size: .; v_call: TRBV9; d_call: TRBD1; cdr3_aa: CASSVGSGGLSEAFF; cdr3_nt: TGTGCCAGCAGCGTAGGATCAGGGGGCTTATCTGAAGCTTTCTTT
j_call: TRBJ2-7; clone_size: .; v_call: TRBV14; d_call: .; cdr3_aa: CASRQGGGAHEQYF; cdr3_nt: TGTGCCAGCAGACAAGGTGGGGGGGCCCACGAGCAGTACTTC
j_call: TRBJ2-5; clone_size: .; v_call: TRBV7-2; d_call: .; cdr3_aa: CASSLSLGRKTQYF; cdr3_nt: TGTGCCAGCAGCTTATCACTAGGGAGGAAGACCCAGTACTTC
j_call: TRBJ1-1; clone_size: .; v_call: TRBV11-2; d_call: .; cdr3_aa: CASSLTTQAFF; cdr3_nt: TGTGCCAGCAGCCTGACGACTCAAGCTTTCTTT
j_call: TRBJ1-3; clone_size: .; v_call: TRBV21-1; d_call: .; cdr3_aa: CASSKESGKSSGNTIYF; cdr3_nt: TGTGCCAGCAGCAAAGAATCAGGGAAATCCTCTGGAAACACCATATATTTT
j_call: TRBJ1-2; clone_size: .; v_call: TRBV19; d_call: .; cdr3_aa: CASSRKTRDYGYTF; cdr3_nt: TGTGCCAGTAGTAGGAAAACGAGGGACTATGGCTACACCTTC
j_call: TRBJ2-7; clone_size: .; v_call: TRBV9; d_call: .; cdr3_aa: CASSGGGGYEQYF; cdr3_nt: TGTGCCAGCAGCGGAGGAGGAGGCTACGAGCAGTACTTC
j_call: TRBJ1-5; clone_size: .; v_call: TRBV19; d_call: .; cdr3_aa: CAVDSGTQPQHF; cdr3_nt: TGTGCCGTAGACAGTGGAACTCAGCCCCAGCATTTT
j_call: TRBJ2-7; clone_size: once; v_call: TRBV5-6; d_call: .; cdr3_aa: CASSSNTFYEQYF; cdr3_nt: TGTGCCAGCAGCTCCAACACCTTCTACGAGCAGTACTTC
j_call: TRBJ2-7; clone_size: .; v_call: TRBV29-1; d_call: TRBD1; cdr3_aa: CSVGQGVGYEQYF; cdr3_nt: TGCAGCGTTGGTCAGGGGGTTGGGTACGAGCAGTACTTC
j_call: TRBJ2-7; clone_size: .; v_call: TRBV7-2; d_call: .; cdr3_aa: CASSLDSAYEQYF; cdr3_nt: TGTGCCAGCAGCTTAGATTCGGCCTACGAGCAGTACTTC
j_call: TRBJ2-1; clone_size: .; v_call: TRBV19; d_call: .; cdr3_aa: CASSMGLVNEQFF; cdr3_nt: TGTGCCAGTAGTATGGGGCTAGTCAATGAGCAGTTCTTC
j_call: TRBJ1-5; clone_size: .; v_call: TRBV5-1; d_call: TRBD1; cdr3_aa: CASSITGGNQPQHF; cdr3_nt: TGCGCCAGCAGCATCACAGGGGGCAATCAGCCCCAGCATTTT
j_call: TRBJ2-5; clone_size: .; v_call: TRBV29-1; d_call: TRBD2; cdr3_aa: CSVGLMRERRETQYF; cdr3_nt: TGCAGCGTGGGTCTCATGCGGGAGAGAAGAGAGACCCAGTACTTC
j_call: TRBJ2-3; clone_size: .; v_call: TRBV6-5; d_call: .; cdr3_aa: CASTVSGSTDTQYF; cdr3_nt: TGTGCCAGCACCGTAAGCGGGAGCACAGATACGCAGTATTTT
j_call: TRBJ2-7; clone_size: .; v_call: TRBV6-5; d_call: TRBD1; cdr3_aa: CASSYRDRGYEQYF; cdr3_nt: TGTGCCAGCAGTTACCGGGACAGGGGCTACGAGCAGTACTTC
j_call: TRBJ2-1; clone_size: .; v_call: TRBV25-1; d_call: .; cdr3_aa: CASSPQGNNEQFF; cdr3_nt: TGTGCCAGCAGTCCTCAGGGGAACAATGAGCAGTTCTTC
j_call: TRBJ2-1; clone_size: .; v_call: TRBV5-1; d_call: .; cdr3_aa: CASSLGGDNNNEQFF; cdr3_nt: TGCGCCAGCAGCTTGGGTGGGGACAACAACAATGAGCAGTTCTTC
j_call: TRBJ2-3; clone_size: .; v_call: TRBV7-9; d_call: .; cdr3_aa: CASSPFFGRADTQYF; cdr3_nt: TGTGCCAGCAGCCCCTTTTTTGGGCGGGCAGATACGCAGTATTTT
j_call: TRBJ1-1; clone_size: .; v_call: TRBV6-6; d_call: .; cdr3_aa: CASSYSSLGEAFF; cdr3_nt: TGTGCCAGCAGTTACTCTTCCCTAGGTGAAGCTTTCTTT
j_call: TRBJ1-1; clone_size: .; v_call: TRBV27; d_call: TRBD1; cdr3_aa: CASSLSGTGTGTNTEAFF; cdr3_nt: TGTGCCAGCAGTTTATCGGGAACCGGGACAGGAACGAACACTGAAGCTTTCTTT
j_call: TRBJ1-1; clone_size: .; v_call: TRBV5-1; d_call: .; cdr3_aa: CASSLDEGRTEAFF; cdr3_nt: TGCGCCAGCAGCTTGGATGAGGGGAGGACTGAAGCTTTCTTT
j_call: TRBJ2-7; clone_size: .; v_call: TRBV6-5; d_call: .; cdr3_aa: CASSRLDSPSYEQYF; cdr3_nt: TGTGCCAGCAGTCGATTGGACAGCCCATCCTACGAGCAGTACTTC
j_call: TRBJ1-3; clone_size: .; v_call: TRBV5-4; d_call: TRBD1; cdr3_aa: CAGRTTGVGNTIYF; cdr3_nt: TGTGCCGGCAGAACTACAGGGGTCGGAAACACCATATATTTT
j_call: TRBJ2-1; clone_size: .; v_call: TRBV29-1; d_call: TRBD2; cdr3_aa: CSVDLAGADFDEQFF; cdr3_nt: TGCAGCGTTGATCTGGCGGGAGCTGACTTCGATGAGCAGTTCTTC
j_call: TRBJ2-1; clone_size: .; v_call: TRBV10-3; d_call: .; cdr3_aa: CAISIRRDLSSYNEQFF; cdr3_nt: TGTGCCATCAGTATACGGCGGGATTTGAGCTCCTACAATGAGCAGTTCTTC
j_call: TRBJ1-1; clone_size: .; v_call: TRBV27; d_call: .; cdr3_aa: CASNFGVNTEAFF; cdr3_nt: TGTGCCAGCAACTTCGGGGTGAACACTGAAGCTTTCTTT
j_call: TRBJ2-3; clone_size: .; v_call: TRBV27; d_call: TRBD2; cdr3_aa: CASSVGEGYTQYF; cdr3_nt: TGTGCCAGCAGTGTGGGGGAGGGCTATACGCAGTATTTT
j_call: TRBJ1-1; clone_size: .; v_call: TRBV14; d_call: .; cdr3_aa: CASSQVAAMNTEAFF; cdr3_nt: TGTGCCAGCAGCCAAGTAGCAGCCATGAACACTGAAGCTTTCTTT
j_call: TRBJ2-3; clone_size: .; v_call: TRBV9; d_call: .; cdr3_aa: CASSAGQGAGGGDTQYF; cdr3_nt: TGTGCCAGCAGCGCGGGACAGGGTGCGGGAGGGGGAGATACGCAGTATTTT
j_call: TRBJ2-1; clone_size: once; v_call: TRBV4-1; d_call: TRBD2; cdr3_aa: CASSQLGLASYNEQFF; cdr3_nt: TGCGCCAGCAGCCAACTCGGACTAGCCTCCTACAATGAGCAGTTCTTC